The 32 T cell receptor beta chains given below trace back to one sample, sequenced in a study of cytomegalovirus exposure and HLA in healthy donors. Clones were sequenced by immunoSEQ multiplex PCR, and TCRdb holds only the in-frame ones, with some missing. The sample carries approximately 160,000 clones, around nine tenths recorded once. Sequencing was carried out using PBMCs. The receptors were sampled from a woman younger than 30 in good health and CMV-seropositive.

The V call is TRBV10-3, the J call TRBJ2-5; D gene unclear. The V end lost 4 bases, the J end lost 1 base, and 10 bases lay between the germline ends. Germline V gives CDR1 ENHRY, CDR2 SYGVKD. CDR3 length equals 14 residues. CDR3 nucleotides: TGTGCCATCAGTGGTTCGGCAGGCCAAGAGACCCAGTACTTC. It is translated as CAISGSAGQETQYF.

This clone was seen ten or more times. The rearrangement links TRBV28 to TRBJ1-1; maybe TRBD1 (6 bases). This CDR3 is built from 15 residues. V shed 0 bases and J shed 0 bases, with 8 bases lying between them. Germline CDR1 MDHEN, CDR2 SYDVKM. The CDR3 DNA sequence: TGTGCCAGCAGTTTATGGGACAGATTGAACACTGAAGCTTTCTTT. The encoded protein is CASSLWDRLNTEAFF.

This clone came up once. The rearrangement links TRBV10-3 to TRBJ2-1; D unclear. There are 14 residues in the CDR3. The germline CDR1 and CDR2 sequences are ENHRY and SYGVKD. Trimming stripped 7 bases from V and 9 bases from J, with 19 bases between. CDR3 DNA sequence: TGTGCCATCACGGTATCCCAACTTACGGGTGAGCAGTTCTTC. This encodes CAITVSQLTGEQFF.

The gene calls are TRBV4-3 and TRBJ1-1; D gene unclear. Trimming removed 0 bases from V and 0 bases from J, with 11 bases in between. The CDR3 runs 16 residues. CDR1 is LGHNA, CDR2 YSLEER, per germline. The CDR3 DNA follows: TGCGCCAGCAGCCAAGAAATTGAGCCTTTGAACACTGAAGCTTTCTTT. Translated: CASSQEIEPLNTEAFF.

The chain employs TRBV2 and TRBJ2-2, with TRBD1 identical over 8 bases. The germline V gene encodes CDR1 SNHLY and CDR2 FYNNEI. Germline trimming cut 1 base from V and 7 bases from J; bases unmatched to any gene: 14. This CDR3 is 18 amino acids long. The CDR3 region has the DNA TGTGCCAGCAGTGAAGGACTTGTGAGCGGACAGGGATACGGGGAGCTGTTTTTT. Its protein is CASSEGLVSGQGYGELFF.

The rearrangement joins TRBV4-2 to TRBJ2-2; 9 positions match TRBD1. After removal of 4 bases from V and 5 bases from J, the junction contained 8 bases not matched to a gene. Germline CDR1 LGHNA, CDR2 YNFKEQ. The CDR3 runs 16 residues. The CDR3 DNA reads TGTGCCAGCAGCCCCCGGGACAGGGCTCGAACCGGGGAGCTGTTTTTT. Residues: CASSPRDRARTGELFF.

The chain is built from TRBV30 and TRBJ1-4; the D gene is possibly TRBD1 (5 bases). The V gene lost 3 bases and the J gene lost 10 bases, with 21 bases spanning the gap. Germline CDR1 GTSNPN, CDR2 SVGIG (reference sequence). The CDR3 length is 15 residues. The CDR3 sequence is CAWRITGAPSGKLFF. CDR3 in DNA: TGTGCCTGGAGGATCACAGGTGCCCCGTCGGGAAAACTGTTTTTT.

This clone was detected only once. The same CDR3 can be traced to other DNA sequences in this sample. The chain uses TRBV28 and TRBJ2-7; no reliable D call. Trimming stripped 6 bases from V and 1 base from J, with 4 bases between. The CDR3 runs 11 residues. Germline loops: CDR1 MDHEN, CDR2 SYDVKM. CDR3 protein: CASSQSYEQYF. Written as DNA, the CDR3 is TGTGCCAGCAGCCAATCCTACGAGCAGTACTTC.

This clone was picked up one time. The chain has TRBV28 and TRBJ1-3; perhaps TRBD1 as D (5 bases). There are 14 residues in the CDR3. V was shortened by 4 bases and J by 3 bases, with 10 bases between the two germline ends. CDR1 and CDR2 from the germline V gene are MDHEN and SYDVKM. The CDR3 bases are TGTGCCAGCAGTTCTTCAGGGCGTGGAAACACCATATATTTT. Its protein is CASSSSGRGNTIYF.

The CDR3 region is CAISPGQGTINEKLFF. DNA of the CDR3: TGTGCCATCAGTCCCGGACAGGGTACAATTAATGAAAAACTGTTTTTT. The chain recombines TRBV10-3 with TRBJ1-4; 8 bases align to TRBD1. Germline loops: CDR1 ENHRY, CDR2 SYGVKD. V was pared by 5 bases and J by 4 bases, with 9 bases of the junction left unmatched. The CDR3 contains 16 residues.

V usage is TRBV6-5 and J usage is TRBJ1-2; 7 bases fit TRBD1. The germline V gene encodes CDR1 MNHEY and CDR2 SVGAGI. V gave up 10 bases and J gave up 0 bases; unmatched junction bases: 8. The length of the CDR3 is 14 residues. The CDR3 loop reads CATGGQPPNYGYTF. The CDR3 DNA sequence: TGTGCCACCGGGGGACAGCCTCCTAACTATGGCTACACCTTC.

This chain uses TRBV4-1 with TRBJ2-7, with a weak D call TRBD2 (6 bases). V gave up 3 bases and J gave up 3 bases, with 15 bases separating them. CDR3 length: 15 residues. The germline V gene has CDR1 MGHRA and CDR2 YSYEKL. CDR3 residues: CASSQRPGLGYEQYF. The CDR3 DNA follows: TGCGCCAGCAGCCAGAGGCCGGGACTCGGCTACGAGCAGTACTTC.

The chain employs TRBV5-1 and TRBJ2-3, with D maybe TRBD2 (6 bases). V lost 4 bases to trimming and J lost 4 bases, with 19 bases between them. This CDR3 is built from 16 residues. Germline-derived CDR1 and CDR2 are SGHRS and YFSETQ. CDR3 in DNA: TGCGCCAGCAGCCTTATTCTCCGCGGGACCTCAGATACGCAGTATTTT. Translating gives CASSLILRGTSDTQYF. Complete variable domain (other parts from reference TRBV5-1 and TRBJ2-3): KAGVTQTPRYLIKTRGQQVTLSCSPISGHRSVSWYQQTPGQGLQFLFEYFSETQRNKGNFPGRFSGRQFSNSRSEMNVSTLELGDSALYLCASSLILRGTSDTQYFGPGTRLTVL.

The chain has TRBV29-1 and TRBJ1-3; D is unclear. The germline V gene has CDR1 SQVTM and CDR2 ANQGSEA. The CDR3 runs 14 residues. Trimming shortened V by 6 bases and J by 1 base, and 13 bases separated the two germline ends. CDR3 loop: CSVGEDGSGNTIYF. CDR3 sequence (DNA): TGCAGCGTGGGTGAGGATGGGTCTGGAAACACCATATATTTT. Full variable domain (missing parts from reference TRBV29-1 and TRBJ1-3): SAVISQKPSRDICQRGTSLTIQCQVDSQVTMMFWYRQQPGQSLTLIATANQGSEATYESGFVIDKFPISRPNLTFSTLTVSNMSPEDSSIYLCSVGEDGSGNTIYFGEGSWLTVV.

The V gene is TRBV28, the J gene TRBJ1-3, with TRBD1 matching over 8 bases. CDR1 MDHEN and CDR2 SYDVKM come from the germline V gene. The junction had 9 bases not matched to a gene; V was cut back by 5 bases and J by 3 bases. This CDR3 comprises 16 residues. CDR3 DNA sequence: TGTGCCAGCAGTCCCCAGGGGGCGCATCGTGGAAACACCATATATTTT. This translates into CASSPQGAHRGNTIYF.

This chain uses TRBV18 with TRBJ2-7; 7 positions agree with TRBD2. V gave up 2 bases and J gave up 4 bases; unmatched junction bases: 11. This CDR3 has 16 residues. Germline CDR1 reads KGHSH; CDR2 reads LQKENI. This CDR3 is CASSPTQVASGYEQYF. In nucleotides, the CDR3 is TGTGCCAGCTCACCAACGCAGGTTGCTAGCGGTTACGAGCAGTACTTC.

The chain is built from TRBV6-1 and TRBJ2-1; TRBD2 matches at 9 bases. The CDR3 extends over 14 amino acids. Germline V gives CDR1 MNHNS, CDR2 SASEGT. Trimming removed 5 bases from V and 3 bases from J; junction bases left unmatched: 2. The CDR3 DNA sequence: TGTGCCAGCAGTTCAGCGGGAGGCTACAATGAGCAGTTCTTC. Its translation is CASSSAGGYNEQFF.

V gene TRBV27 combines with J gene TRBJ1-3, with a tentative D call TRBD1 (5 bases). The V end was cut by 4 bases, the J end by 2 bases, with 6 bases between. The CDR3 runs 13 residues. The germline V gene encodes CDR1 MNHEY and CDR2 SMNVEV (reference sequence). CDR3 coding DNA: TGTGCCAGCAGTTCAGGGACTGGAAACACCATATATTTT. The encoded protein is CASSSGTGNTIYF.

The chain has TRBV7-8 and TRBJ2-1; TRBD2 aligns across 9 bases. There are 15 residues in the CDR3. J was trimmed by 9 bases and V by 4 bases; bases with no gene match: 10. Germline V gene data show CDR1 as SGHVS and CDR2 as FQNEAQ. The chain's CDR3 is CASSSLAGALGEQFF. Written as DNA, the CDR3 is TGTGCCAGCAGCTCCTTAGCGGGAGCCCTAGGTGAGCAGTTCTTC.

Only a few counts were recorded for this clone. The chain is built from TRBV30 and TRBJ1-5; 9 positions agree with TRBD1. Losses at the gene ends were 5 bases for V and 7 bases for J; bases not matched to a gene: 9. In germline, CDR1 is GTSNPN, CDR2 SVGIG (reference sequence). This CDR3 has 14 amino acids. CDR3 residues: CAWGGTGRRQPQHF. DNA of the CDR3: TGTGCCTGGGGCGGGACAGGGCGGCGACAGCCCCAGCATTTT.

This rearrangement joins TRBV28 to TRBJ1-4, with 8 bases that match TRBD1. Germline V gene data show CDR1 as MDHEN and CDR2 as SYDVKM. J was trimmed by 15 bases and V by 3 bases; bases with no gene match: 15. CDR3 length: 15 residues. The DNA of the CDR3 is TGTGCCAGCAGTTTTAATTACAGGGGGATAAAAGGAGTGTTTTTT. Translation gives CASSFNYRGIKGVFF.

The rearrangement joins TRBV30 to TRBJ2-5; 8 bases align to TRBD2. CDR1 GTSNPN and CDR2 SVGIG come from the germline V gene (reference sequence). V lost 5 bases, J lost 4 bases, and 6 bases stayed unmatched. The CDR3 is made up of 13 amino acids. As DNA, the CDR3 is TGTGCCTGGGAGCGCACTAGCGGAGAGACCCAGTACTTC. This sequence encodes CAWERTSGETQYF.

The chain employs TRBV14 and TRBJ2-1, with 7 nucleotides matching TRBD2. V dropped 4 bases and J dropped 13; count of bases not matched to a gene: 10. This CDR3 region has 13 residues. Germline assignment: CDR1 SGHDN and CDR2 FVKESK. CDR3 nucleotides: TGTGCCAGCAGCCGAGCGCCTTTGACTAGCCAGTTCTTC. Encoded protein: CASSRAPLTSQFF. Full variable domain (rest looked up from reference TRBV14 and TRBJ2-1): EAGVTQFPSHSVIEKGQTVTLRCDPISGHDNLYWYRRVMGKEIKFLLHFVKESKQDESGMPNNRFLAERTGGTYSTLKVQPAELEDSGVYFCASSRAPLTSQFFGPGTRLTVL.

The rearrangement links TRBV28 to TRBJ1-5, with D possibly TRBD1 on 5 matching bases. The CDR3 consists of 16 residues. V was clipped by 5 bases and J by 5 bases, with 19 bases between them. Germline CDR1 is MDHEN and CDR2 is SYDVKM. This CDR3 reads CASSTTAGVVYQPQHF. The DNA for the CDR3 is TGTGCCAGCAGTACGACCGCGGGGGTAGTCTATCAGCCCCAGCATTTT. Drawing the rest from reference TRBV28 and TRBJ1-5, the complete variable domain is DVKVTQSSRYLVKRTGEKVFLECVQDMDHENMFWYRQDPGLGLRLIYFSYDVKMKEKGDIPEGYSVSREKKERFSLILESASTNQTSMYLCASSTTAGVVYQPQHFGDGTRLSIL.

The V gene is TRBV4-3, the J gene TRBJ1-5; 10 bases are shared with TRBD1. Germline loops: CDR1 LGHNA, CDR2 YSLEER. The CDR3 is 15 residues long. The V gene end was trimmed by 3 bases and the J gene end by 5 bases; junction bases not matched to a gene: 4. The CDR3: CASSHGTGDDQPQHF. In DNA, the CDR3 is TGCGCCAGCAGCCACGGGACAGGGGACGATCAGCCCCAGCATTTT.

The DNA of the CDR3 is TGTGCCAGCAGCGGGCGAACAGGGGCCACTATCATACGTAGCACAGATACGCAGTATTTT. Translating it yields CASSGRTGATIIRSTDTQYF. The chain joins TRBV13 to TRBJ2-3; TRBD1 agrees at 7 bases. The V gene's germline CDR1 is PRHDT and CDR2 FYEKMQ (reference sequence). The J segment lost 0 bases and the V segment lost 5 bases, leaving 20 bases of the junction unmatched. This CDR3 contains 20 residues.

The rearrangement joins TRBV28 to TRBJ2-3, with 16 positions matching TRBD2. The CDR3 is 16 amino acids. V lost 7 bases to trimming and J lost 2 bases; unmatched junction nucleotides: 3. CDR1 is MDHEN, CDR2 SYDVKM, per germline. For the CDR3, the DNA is TGTGCCAGCACGGGACTAGCGGGAGGGCCCACAGATACGCAGTATTTT. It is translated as CASTGLAGGPTDTQYF.

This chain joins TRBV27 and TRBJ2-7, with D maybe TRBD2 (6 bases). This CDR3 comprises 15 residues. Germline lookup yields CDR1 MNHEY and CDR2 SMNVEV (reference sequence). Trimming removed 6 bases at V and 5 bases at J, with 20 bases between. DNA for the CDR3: TGTGCCAGCAGCCCGATTGGCCTAGCGTTTCACGAGCAGTACTTC. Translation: CASSPIGLAFHEQYF.

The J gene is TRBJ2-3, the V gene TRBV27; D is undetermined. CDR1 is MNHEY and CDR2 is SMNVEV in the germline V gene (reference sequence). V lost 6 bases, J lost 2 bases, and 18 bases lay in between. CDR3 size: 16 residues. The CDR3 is CASSPELASITDTQYF. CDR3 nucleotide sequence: TGTGCCAGCAGCCCCGAATTGGCTTCCATCACAGATACGCAGTATTTT.

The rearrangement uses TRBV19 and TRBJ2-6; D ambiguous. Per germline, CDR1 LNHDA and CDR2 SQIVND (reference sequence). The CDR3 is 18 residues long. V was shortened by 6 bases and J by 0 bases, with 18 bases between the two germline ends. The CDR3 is CASRKTRLLVSGANVLTF. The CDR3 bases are TGTGCCAGTAGGAAAACCAGACTTCTTGTCTCTGGGGCCAACGTCCTGACTTTC.

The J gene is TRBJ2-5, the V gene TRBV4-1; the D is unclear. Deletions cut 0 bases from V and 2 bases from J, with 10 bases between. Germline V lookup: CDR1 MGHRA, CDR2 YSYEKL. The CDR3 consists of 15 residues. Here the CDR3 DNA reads TGCGCCAGCAGCCAAGAGAGCTGGCGGCAAGAGACCCAGTACTTC. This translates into CASSQESWRQETQYF.

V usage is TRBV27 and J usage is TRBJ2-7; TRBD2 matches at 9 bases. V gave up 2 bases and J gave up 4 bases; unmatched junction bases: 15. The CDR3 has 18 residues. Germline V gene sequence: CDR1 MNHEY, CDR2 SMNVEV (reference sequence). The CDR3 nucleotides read TGTGCCAGCAGTTTAAGGGCTAGCGGGACATCAACAAATTACGAGCAGTACTTC. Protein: CASSLRASGTSTNYEQYF.